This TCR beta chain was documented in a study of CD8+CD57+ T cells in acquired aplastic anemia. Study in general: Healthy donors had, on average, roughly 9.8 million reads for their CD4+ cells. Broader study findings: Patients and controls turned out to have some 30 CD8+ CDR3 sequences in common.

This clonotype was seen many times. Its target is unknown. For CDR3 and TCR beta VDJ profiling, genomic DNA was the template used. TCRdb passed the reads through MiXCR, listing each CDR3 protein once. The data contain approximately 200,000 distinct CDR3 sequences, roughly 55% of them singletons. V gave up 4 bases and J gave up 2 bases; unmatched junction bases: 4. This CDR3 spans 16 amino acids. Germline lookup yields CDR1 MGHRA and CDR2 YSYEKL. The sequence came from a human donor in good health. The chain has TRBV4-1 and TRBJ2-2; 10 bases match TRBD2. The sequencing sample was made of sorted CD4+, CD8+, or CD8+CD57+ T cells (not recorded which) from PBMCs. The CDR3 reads CASSRGTSANTGELFF. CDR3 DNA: TGCGCCAGCAGCCGGGGGACTAGCGCTAACACCGGGGAGCTGTTTTTT.